Below, 20 T cell receptor beta chains from the same sample are listed, as sequenced in a study of cytomegalovirus exposure and HLA in healthy donors. PCR used 60 Vbeta primers and 13 Jbeta primers. The protocol was immunoSEQ multiplex PCR, while the TCRdb copy is restricted to in-frame clones and leaves out a portion. The sample has around 64,000 clones, 85% to 90% seen once. Sequenced material: PBMCs. The receptor source for this set is a female donor in good health and CMV-seronegative.

The chain uses TRBV28 and TRBJ2-5, with D tentatively TRBD1 (6 bases). The CDR3 extends over 15 amino acids. CDR1 is MDHEN and CDR2 is SYDVKM in the germline V gene. Trimming stripped 6 bases from V and 0 bases from J, with 14 bases between. For the CDR3, the DNA is TGTGCCAGCAGGGATCCGGGACACAACCAAGAGACCCAGTACTTC. It specifies CASRDPGHNQETQYF.

This clone has only a few counts. The chain carries TRBV7-2 and TRBJ2-1; 9 bases are a match to TRBD2. The CDR3 is made up of 15 amino acids. V was clipped by 5 bases and J by 7 bases; unmatched bases: 9. The germline gives CDR1 SGHTA, CDR2 FQGNSA. CDR3 amino acids: CASSRLAGVGNEQFF. In DNA, the CDR3 is TGTGCCAGCAGCAGATTAGCGGGAGTGGGGAATGAGCAGTTCTTC.

This rearrangement joins TRBV4-2 to TRBJ1-1; 9 nucleotides align to TRBD1. Germline assignment: CDR1 LGHNA and CDR2 YNFKEQ. This CDR3 contains 14 residues. V was clipped by 5 bases and J by 5 bases; unmatched bases: 6. CDR3 in amino acids: CASSITGGSTEAFF. In DNA form, the CDR3 reads TGTGCCAGCAGCATCACAGGGGGCAGTACTGAAGCTTTCTTT.

The V call is TRBV2, the J call TRBJ2-2; D possibly corresponds to TRBD1 (6 bases). Germline CDR1 reads SNHLY; CDR2 reads FYNNEI. The CDR3 runs 15 residues. V was cut by 1 base and J by 5 bases, with 11 bases left in between. Here the CDR3 DNA reads TGTGCCAGCAGTGAAGAGGGGGTTAGGACCGGGGAGCTGTTTTTT. The encoded protein is CASSEEGVRTGELFF.

V usage is TRBV5-6 and J usage is TRBJ2-7; D not certain. CDR1 SGHDT and CDR2 YYEEEE come from the germline V gene. The CDR3 totals 13 residues. With 1 base removed from V and 1 base from J, the gap between germline ends came to 6 bases. CDR3 sequence (DNA): TGTGCCAGCAGCTTGTTACAGTCCTACGAGCAGTACTTC. This gives the protein CASSLLQSYEQYF.

The rearrangement links TRBV5-1 to TRBJ2-6; perhaps TRBD2 as D (5 bases). This CDR3 is 16 amino acids long. V lost 5 bases to trimming and J lost 0 bases, with 12 bases between them. Germline CDR1 SGHRS, CDR2 YFSETQ. The CDR3 here is CASREDGFSGANVLTF. In nucleotides, the CDR3 is TGCGCCAGCAGGGAGGACGGATTCTCTGGGGCCAACGTCCTGACTTTC.

This clone was detected only once. The chain employs TRBV15 and TRBJ2-2; unclear D gene. CDR1 and CDR2 from the germline V gene are LNHNV and YYDKDF (reference sequence). The V end was cut by 3 bases, the J end by 2 bases, with 7 bases between. CDR3 size: 14 residues. CDR3 bases: TGTGCCACCAGCAGGGTTAGTAACACCGGGGAGCTGTTTTTT. It codes for CATSRVSNTGELFF. Looking up the rest from reference TRBV15 and TRBJ2-2 gives the full variable domain: DAMVIQNPRYQVTQFGKPVTLSCSQTLNHNVMYWYQQKSSQAPKLLFHYYDKDFNNEADTPDNFQSRRPNTSFCFLDIRSPGLGDTAMYLCATSRVSNTGELFFGEGSRLTVL.

About this clone itself: The junction shows a germline mismatch at one end, possibly a read error. V and J are TRBV30 and TRBJ2-7; 11 bases are shared with TRBD1. The CDR3 length is 14 residues. Germline-derived CDR1 and CDR2 are GTSNPN and SVGIG (reference sequence). The CDR3 nucleotides read TGTGCCTGGCTCTCGGGACAGGGGGGGGGTTATGTCGACTTC. Translated, it gives CAWLSGQGGGYVDF.

J is TRBJ2-2 and V is TRBV19; D possibly corresponds to TRBD2 (5 bases). V lost 3 bases, J lost 5 bases, and 16 bases lay in between. Germline V CDR1 and CDR2: LNHDA, SQIVND (reference sequence). The CDR3 has 16 residues. The CDR3 region has the DNA TGTGCCAGTAGTATCGGGCCAGGAGAGCGGACCGGGGAGCTGTTTTTT. It specifies CASSIGPGERTGELFF.

The rearrangement links TRBV6-5 to TRBJ1-2, with unresolved D. CDR1 and CDR2 (germline): MNHEY, SVGAGI. The CDR3 loop spans 14 amino acids. V was cut by 4 bases and J by 7 bases, with 16 bases left in between. CDR3 residues: CASSSIRLLAGYTF. CDR3 nucleotides: TGTGCCAGCAGTTCGATTCGACTGCTAGCTGGCTACACCTTC.

V and J are TRBV11-2 and TRBJ2-1; TRBD2 aligns across 9 bases. Germline CDR1 SGHAT, CDR2 FQNNGV. There are 17 residues in the CDR3. V shed 2 bases, J shed 6 bases, and the junction held 11 bases outside the gene matches. In DNA, the CDR3 is TGTGCCAGCAGCTTACAGAGGGGCGGGAGGGCCGGCAATGAGCAGTTCTTC. Translated: CASSLQRGGRAGNEQFF. Combining the CDR3 with reference TRBV11-2 and TRBJ2-1 gives the whole variable domain EAGVAQSPRYKIIEKRQSVAFWCNPISGHATLYWYQQILGQGPKLLIQFQNNGVVDDSQLPKDRFSAERLKGVDSTLKIQPAKLEDSAVYLCASSLQRGGRAGNEQFFGPGTRLTVL.

The chain combines TRBV7-2 with TRBJ1-4, with 8 bases lining up with TRBD1. CDR1 and CDR2 from the germline V gene are SGHTA and FQGNSA. J gave up 5 bases and V 3 bases, and 8 bases lay outside the gene matches. This CDR3 has 16 amino acids. The CDR3 coding sequence is TGTGCCAGCAGCTTTGCCGGGACAGGCCAAAATGAAAAACTGTTTTTT. Its translation is CASSFAGTGQNEKLFF.

The rearrangement joins TRBV30 to TRBJ2-7; 7 positions agree with TRBD1. V was clipped by 7 bases and J by 7 bases; unmatched bases: 16. The CDR3 runs to 14 residues. Germline loops: CDR1 GTSNPN, CDR2 SVGIG (reference sequence). In DNA, the CDR3 is TGTGCCTACTATAGGGACAGACCAAAACGGGAGCAGTACTTC. This translates into CAYYRDRPKREQYF.

The chain links TRBV7-6 to TRBJ2-3, with TRBD1 matching 8 bases. Per germline, CDR1 SGHVS and CDR2 FNYEAQ. The length of the CDR3 is 17 residues. Trimming took 5 bases from V and 1 from J; bases not matched to a gene: 11. The CDR3 loop reads CASSPLQGDVGTDTQYF. CDR3 DNA: TGTGCCAGCAGCCCCTTACAGGGGGATGTCGGCACAGATACGCAGTATTTT.

The CDR3 here is CASSPRTGKNTEAFF. CDR3 bases: TGTGCCAGCAGTCCGAGGACAGGGAAGAACACTGAAGCTTTCTTT. V is TRBV27 and J is TRBJ1-1; 8 positions agree with TRBD1. The germline CDR1 and CDR2 sequences are MNHEY and SMNVEV (reference sequence). Losses at the gene ends were 5 bases for V and 1 base for J; bases not matched to a gene: 6. The CDR3 contains 15 residues.

The V and J genes are TRBV9 and TRBJ2-1; D remains ambiguous. The germline V gene has CDR1 SGDLS and CDR2 YYNGEE. The CDR3 extends over 14 amino acids. The V end lost 2 bases, the J end lost 4 bases, and 10 bases lay between the germline ends. For the CDR3, the DNA is TGTGCCAGCAGCGTTGAGGCGACTTACAATGAGCAGTTCTTC. It codes for CASSVEATYNEQFF.

The CDR3 protein is CASSIAGKSYNEQFF. CDR3 nucleotides: TGTGCCAGCAGTATAGCGGGAAAGTCCTACAATGAGCAGTTCTTC. This chain uses TRBV28 with TRBJ2-1; 8 bases map to TRBD2. Germline CDR1 and CDR2: MDHEN and SYDVKM. This CDR3 has 15 residues. J gave up 1 base and V 5 bases, and 4 bases lay outside the gene matches.

A few counts support this clone. The chain has TRBV2 and TRBJ1-3; perhaps TRBD1 as D (6 bases). The CDR3 length is 14 residues. The V gene lost 7 bases and the J gene lost 6 bases, with 16 bases spanning the gap. Germline lookup yields CDR1 SNHLY and CDR2 FYNNEI. Here the CDR3 reads CASTSSGVLNTIYF. DNA of the CDR3: TGTGCCAGCACCTCCTCAGGGGTCTTAAACACCATATATTTT.

The gene calls are TRBV5-6 and TRBJ2-7, with 11 bases aligning to TRBD2. Germline V gives CDR1 SGHDT, CDR2 YYEEEE. CDR3 length: 15 residues. Germline trimming cut 2 bases from V and 6 bases from J; bases unmatched to any gene: 7. The CDR3 coding sequence is TGTGCCAGCAGCTTCATACTAGCGGGAGTGGGCGAGCAGTACTTC. Translating gives CASSFILAGVGEQYF.

This rearrangement joins TRBV9 to TRBJ2-1; possible D gene TRBD1, 6 bases. Looked up from germline, CDR1 is SGDLS and CDR2 is YYNGEE. This CDR3 is built from 16 residues. V lost 3 bases and J 6 bases, leaving 19 bases between the germline ends. In nucleotides, the CDR3 is TGTGCCAGCAGCGCGCCCCTTGGTACAGGGACCAATGAGCAGTTCTTC. The encoded protein is CASSAPLGTGTNEQFF. Complete variable domain (other parts from reference TRBV9 and TRBJ2-1): DSGVTQTPKHLITATGQRVTLRCSPRSGDLSVYWYQQSLDQGLQFLIQYYNGEERAKGNILERFSAQQFPDLHSELNLSSLELGDSALYFCASSAPLGTGTNEQFFGPGTRLTVL.